These T cell receptor beta chains were read from a single sample in a study of PD-L1 blockade in urothelial cancer. The data were produced by immunoSEQ multiplex PCR, yet TCRdb's version contains in-frame clones alone and is incomplete. The sample lists 70,000 or so clones; under 90% were seen once. The specimen comprised PBMCs, sampled around atezolizumab (anti-PD-L1) treatment. These receptor sequences come from a man between 65 and 85 years old with urothelial cancer. Both conserved end residues are part of each CDR3. The order of the fields is J gene, D gene, clone size, V gene, CDR3 DNA, CDR3 protein. A D gene is named only where the DNA matches it firmly. Clone size is shown for a subset of rows, as once, few, many or a class of expanded clone.

j_gene: TRBJ2-1; d_gene: TRBD1; abundance: -; v_gene: TRBV10-3; CDR3nt: TGTGCCATCACCGGAGACGGGACAGGCTCCTACAATGAGCAGTTCTTC; CDR3aa: CAITGDGTGSYNEQFF
j_gene: TRBJ2-4; d_gene: -; abundance: -; v_gene: TRBV10-2; CDR3nt: TGCGCCAGCAGCCCCGGGGGACGTGAGTACTTC; CDR3aa: CASSPGGREYF
j_gene: TRBJ2-7; d_gene: -; abundance: -; v_gene: TRBV12-5; CDR3nt: TGTGCTAGTGGTTTGGAGGGGGACCCTCCTTACGAGCAGTACTTC; CDR3aa: CASGLEGDPPYEQYF
j_gene: TRBJ2-7; d_gene: TRBD1; abundance: -; v_gene: TRBV6-1; CDR3nt: TGTGCCAGCAGGACGACAGGGACGGACTACGAGCAGTACTTC; CDR3aa: CASRTTGTDYEQYF
j_gene: TRBJ1-1; d_gene: -; abundance: -; v_gene: TRBV30; CDR3nt: TGTGCCTGGATTAGGACCGGAGGAGCTTTCTTT; CDR3aa: CAWIRTGGAFF
j_gene: TRBJ2-1; d_gene: -; abundance: once; v_gene: TRBV1; CDR3nt: -; CDR3aa: CTSSQEFAGGSDEQFF
j_gene: TRBJ2-7; d_gene: -; abundance: -; v_gene: TRBV14; CDR3nt: TGTGCCAGCAGCGGGGAGACCTACGAGCAGTACTTC; CDR3aa: CASSGETYEQYF
j_gene: TRBJ1-1; d_gene: -; abundance: -; v_gene: TRBV28; CDR3nt: TGTGCCAGCAGTTTCCCCTGGGGGGTAAACACTGAAGCTTTCTTT; CDR3aa: CASSFPWGVNTEAFF
j_gene: TRBJ2-2; d_gene: -; abundance: -; v_gene: TRBV11-2; CDR3nt: TGTGCCAGCAGCTTAGTAGCCACCGGGGAGCTGTTTTTT; CDR3aa: CASSLVATGELFF
j_gene: TRBJ2-1; d_gene: TRBD2; abundance: -; v_gene: TRBV29-1; CDR3nt: TGCAGCGTTGCGGGACTAGTGGGCGATGAGCAGTTCTTC; CDR3aa: CSVAGLVGDEQFF
j_gene: TRBJ2-3; d_gene: TRBD1; abundance: -; v_gene: TRBV5-1; CDR3nt: TGCGCCAGCAGCTCCGGACAGGGGAGTTCAGATACGCAGTATTTT; CDR3aa: CASSSGQGSSDTQYF
j_gene: TRBJ1-5; d_gene: -; abundance: -; v_gene: TRBV6-1; CDR3nt: TGTGCCAGCAGTGAAGCGGGGGGGCGGCAGCCCCAGCATTTT; CDR3aa: CASSEAGGRQPQHF
j_gene: TRBJ2-3; d_gene: TRBD2; abundance: -; v_gene: TRBV12-5; CDR3nt: TGTGCTAGTGGTTTGGTACGGGAGGAGAATTTCCCGGCAGATACGCAGTATTTT; CDR3aa: CASGLVREENFPADTQYF
j_gene: TRBJ1-6; d_gene: -; abundance: -; v_gene: TRBV6-5; CDR3nt: TGTGCCAGCAGTTCGGGAAACTCACCCCTCCACTTT; CDR3aa: CASSSGNSPLHF
j_gene: TRBJ2-3; d_gene: -; abundance: -; v_gene: TRBV5-6; CDR3nt: TGTGCCAGCAGCTTGGGCTCGGGGGTCGCGACAGATACGCAGTATTTT; CDR3aa: CASSLGSGVATDTQYF
j_gene: TRBJ1-1; d_gene: -; abundance: -; v_gene: TRBV27; CDR3nt: TGTGCCAGCAGTTTACAGGGGCGCACTGAAGCTTTCTTT; CDR3aa: CASSLQGRTEAFF
j_gene: TRBJ1-1; d_gene: -; abundance: -; v_gene: TRBV30; CDR3nt: TGTGCCTGGAGTACGACAGAAAACAACACTGAAGCTTTCTTT; CDR3aa: CAWSTTENNTEAFF
j_gene: TRBJ2-7; d_gene: -; abundance: -; v_gene: TRBV7-8; CDR3nt: TGTGCCAGCAGCTTAACGGGAACCACCTACGAGCAGTACTTC; CDR3aa: CASSLTGTTYEQYF
j_gene: TRBJ2-2; d_gene: -; abundance: -; v_gene: TRBV7-9; CDR3nt: TGTGCCAGCAGCTCCCAGGGTTACACCGGGGAGCTGTTTTTT; CDR3aa: CASSSQGYTGELFF
j_gene: TRBJ2-2; d_gene: -; abundance: -; v_gene: TRBV18; CDR3nt: TGTGCCAGCTCACCGCCGATGGGTGTGGAGACCGGGGAGCTGTTTTTT; CDR3aa: CASSPPMGVETGELFF
j_gene: TRBJ1-5; d_gene: TRBD1; abundance: -; v_gene: TRBV28; CDR3nt: TGTGCCAGCAGTTTATTTAGGACAGGAGTCAATCAGCCCCAGCATTTT; CDR3aa: CASSLFRTGVNQPQHF
j_gene: TRBJ1-5; d_gene: TRBD1; abundance: -; v_gene: TRBV18; CDR3nt: TGTGCCAGCTCACCTGGGACAGGGGGCTTGCAGCCCCAGCATTTT; CDR3aa: CASSPGTGGLQPQHF
j_gene: TRBJ1-1; d_gene: -; abundance: once; v_gene: TRBV6-1; CDR3nt: TGTGCCAGCAGTGAAGCTTTCGGGGGGCGGTGGACTGAAGCTTTCTTT; CDR3aa: CASSEAFGGRWTEAFF
j_gene: TRBJ2-3; d_gene: -; abundance: -; v_gene: TRBV2; CDR3nt: TGTGCCAGTAAGGGGGGGAGCAGCTCCGATACGCAGTATTTT; CDR3aa: CASKGGSSSDTQYF
j_gene: TRBJ1-1; d_gene: TRBD1; abundance: few; v_gene: TRBV30; CDR3nt: TGTGCCTGGAGTGGGACAGGGACGAAGGAAGCTTTCTTT; CDR3aa: CAWSGTGTKEAFF
j_gene: TRBJ2-7; d_gene: -; abundance: few; v_gene: TRBV5-6; CDR3nt: TGTGCCAGCAGCCTGGAGCGGATTGGCGAGCAGTACTTC; CDR3aa: CASSLERIGEQYF
j_gene: TRBJ2-7; d_gene: -; abundance: -; v_gene: TRBV5-1; CDR3nt: TGCGCCAGCAGCTTGGGAGCAGGTAGCTCCTACGAGCAGTACTTC; CDR3aa: CASSLGAGSSYEQYF
j_gene: TRBJ2-1; d_gene: TRBD2; abundance: -; v_gene: TRBV29-1; CDR3nt: TGCAGCGTTGGACTAGCCGGGGTTGAGCAGTTCTTC; CDR3aa: CSVGLAGVEQFF
j_gene: TRBJ2-1; d_gene: -; abundance: -; v_gene: TRBV10-3; CDR3nt: TGTGCCATCAGGGTTGGGGAGGGGGTACAATTGGAGCAGTTCTTC; CDR3aa: CAIRVGEGVQLEQFF
j_gene: TRBJ2-5; d_gene: -; abundance: few; v_gene: TRBV28; CDR3nt: TGTGCCAGCAGTTCCCCATTAACAGACAGCGAGAAAGAGACCCAGTACTTC; CDR3aa: CASSSPLTDSEKETQYF
j_gene: TRBJ2-7; d_gene: TRBD2; abundance: once; v_gene: TRBV28; CDR3nt: TGTGCCAGCAGTTCTCTCGAACTAGCGGGAGCTCACTACGAGCAGTACTTC; CDR3aa: CASSSLELAGAHYEQYF
j_gene: TRBJ2-5; d_gene: TRBD2; abundance: -; v_gene: TRBV4-1; CDR3nt: TGCGCCAGCAGCCAAGGCCCAGCGGGAGATCAGACCCAGTACTTC; CDR3aa: CASSQGPAGDQTQYF
j_gene: TRBJ1-1; d_gene: TRBD1; abundance: -; v_gene: TRBV27; CDR3nt: TGTGCCAGCAGTTTATCAAGACAGGGGGAAGCTTTCTTT; CDR3aa: CASSLSRQGEAFF
j_gene: TRBJ2-4; d_gene: -; abundance: once; v_gene: TRBV9; CDR3nt: TGTGCCAGCAGCGGTGGAGGAGCCAAAAACATTCAGTACTTC; CDR3aa: CASSGGGAKNIQYF
j_gene: TRBJ2-3; d_gene: TRBD2; abundance: -; v_gene: TRBV28; CDR3nt: TGTGCCAGCAAGCGGCTGGCTAGCGGAAGCGGGAGCACAGATACGCAGTATTTT; CDR3aa: CASKRLASGSGSTDTQYF
j_gene: TRBJ1-3; d_gene: -; abundance: -; v_gene: TRBV5-1; CDR3nt: TGCGCCAGCAGCTTAGGGCAGCCAGGGGACTCTGGAAACACCATATATTTT; CDR3aa: CASSLGQPGDSGNTIYF
j_gene: TRBJ2-1; d_gene: -; abundance: -; v_gene: TRBV7-2; CDR3nt: TGTGCCAGCAGCCAAGGTGGGGCTTTCTACAATGAGCAGTTCTTC; CDR3aa: CASSQGGAFYNEQFF
j_gene: TRBJ2-5; d_gene: -; abundance: once; v_gene: TRBV19; CDR3nt: TGTGCCAGTACCCCAACAGGGAATCCGCAAGAGACCCAGTACTTC; CDR3aa: CASTPTGNPQETQYF
j_gene: TRBJ1-2; d_gene: -; abundance: few; v_gene: TRBV6-1; CDR3nt: TGTGCCAGCAGCGCCTCAGGGGTGGCCTATGGCTACACCTTC; CDR3aa: CASSASGVAYGYTF
j_gene: TRBJ2-3; d_gene: TRBD1; abundance: -; v_gene: TRBV11-2; CDR3nt: TGTGCCAGCAGCTCCTCAGGGGGCCCTACAGATACGCAGTATTTT; CDR3aa: CASSSSGGPTDTQYF
j_gene: TRBJ2-7; d_gene: -; abundance: few; v_gene: TRBV5-5; CDR3nt: TGTGCCAGCAGCCCCGTCCCTAGCTCCTACGAGCAGTACTTC; CDR3aa: CASSPVPSSYEQYF
j_gene: TRBJ2-3; d_gene: TRBD2; abundance: -; v_gene: TRBV4-2; CDR3nt: TGTGCCAGCAGCCAAGATCGGGCGGGAGGGTTGGATACGCAGTATTTT; CDR3aa: CASSQDRAGGLDTQYF
j_gene: TRBJ2-5; d_gene: -; abundance: -; v_gene: TRBV7-3; CDR3nt: TGTGCCAGCAGCTTAGTGAGTGGGCTCAGAGAGACCCAGTACTTC; CDR3aa: CASSLVSGLRETQYF
j_gene: TRBJ2-3; d_gene: -; abundance: once; v_gene: TRBV7-3; CDR3nt: TGTGCCAGCAGTGGCGGGCTGGTGGATACGCAGTATTTT; CDR3aa: CASSGGLVDTQYF
j_gene: TRBJ2-7; d_gene: -; abundance: once; v_gene: TRBV2; CDR3nt: TGTGCCAGCGCGGTCGGGACAACGAGCTCCTACGAGCAGTACTTC; CDR3aa: CASAVGTTSSYEQYF
j_gene: TRBJ2-7; d_gene: -; abundance: -; v_gene: TRBV25-1; CDR3nt: TGTGCCAGCAGTCGCAGGGGCTACGAGCAGTACTTC; CDR3aa: CASSRRGYEQYF
j_gene: TRBJ2-7; d_gene: TRBD2; abundance: -; v_gene: TRBV28; CDR3nt: TGTGCCAGCAGTTCCCTGAGGACTAGCGGGGGCTACGAGCAGTACTTC; CDR3aa: CASSSLRTSGGYEQYF
j_gene: TRBJ1-4; d_gene: -; abundance: -; v_gene: TRBV28; CDR3nt: TGTGCCAGCAGTTTTATCCTGGACCCGGGGTCTAATGAAAAACTGTTTTTT; CDR3aa: CASSFILDPGSNEKLFF
j_gene: TRBJ2-7; d_gene: TRBD2; abundance: -; v_gene: TRBV5-1; CDR3nt: TGCGCCAGCAGTCCGACTAGCGGGGGCTTCTACGAGCAGTACTTC; CDR3aa: CASSPTSGGFYEQYF
j_gene: TRBJ2-2; d_gene: TRBD2; abundance: -; v_gene: TRBV7-8; CDR3nt: TGTGCCAGCAGCAAGGGACTAGCGGAGAACACCGGGGAGCTGTTTTTT; CDR3aa: CASSKGLAENTGELFF
j_gene: TRBJ2-7; d_gene: -; abundance: -; v_gene: TRBV21-1; CDR3nt: TGTGCCAGCAGCAACGGGGTCAGTAGGGCCATGCTCAGTTACGAGCAGTACTTC; CDR3aa: CASSNGVSRAMLSYEQYF
j_gene: TRBJ2-1; d_gene: TRBD1; abundance: -; v_gene: TRBV9; CDR3nt: TGTGCCAGCAGCGTAGCGGTGACAGGGGATGAGCAGTTCTTC; CDR3aa: CASSVAVTGDEQFF